The 13 T cell receptor beta chains below come from one sample, sequenced in a study of blood T cell repertoires in COVID-19 (dated by TCRdb to about 2020). The library relied on the immunoSEQ multiplex PCR assay. As stored in TCRdb, this immuneACCESS dataset retains in-frame rearrangements with V and J assigned. A fraction of the clones does not appear; measured against another copy, unresolved V genes explain less than half of the discrepancy, and the remainder lacks a known reason. Within this sample are 200,000 to 250,000 clones, with around 82% of them counted one time only. The ten top clones hold 4.5% to 7% of the sample. Specimen: peripheral blood. The receptors come from a woman aged 70 to 79 with acute or convalescent COVID-19.

V is TRBV2 and J is TRBJ2-3; 9 nucleotides agree with TRBD1. The CDR3 has 15 residues. From germline, CDR1 is SNHLY and CDR2 FYNNEI. V was clipped by 10 bases and J by 3 bases; unmatched bases: 11. The CDR3 DNA follows: TGTGCCACCAGGGGGGGGACAGGGTGGACAGATACGCAGTATTTT. Residues: CATRGGTGWTDTQYF.

J is TRBJ2-2 and V is TRBV29-1; D may be TRBD2 (5 bases). In germline, CDR1 is SQVTM, CDR2 ANQGSEA. Trimming took 7 bases from V and 0 from J, leaving 12 bases between them. CDR3 size: 14 residues. The CDR3 is CSAPREANTGELFF. The CDR3 nucleotides read TGCAGCGCCCCCCGGGAAGCGAACACCGGGGAGCTGTTTTTT.

The V call is TRBV5-6, the J call TRBJ2-1; TRBD2 aligns across 7 bases. CDR3 size: 15 residues. The germline gives CDR1 SGHDT, CDR2 YYEEEE. J gave up 5 bases and V 4 bases, and 9 bases lay outside the gene matches. As DNA, the CDR3 is TGTGCCAGCAGCCTGAGCGGGATTAGGAACAATGAGCAGTTCTTC. This codes for CASSLSGIRNNEQFF.

Notes on this clone: A junction end diverges from the germline sequence, so it may reflect a read error. The chain is built from TRBV24-1 and TRBJ1-3; D is unresolved. The CDR3 loop spans 12 amino acids. Germline CDR1 KGHDR, CDR2 SFDVKD. CDR3 nucleotides: TGTGCCACCAGTGATCCGGGAAACGCCATATATTTT. This gives the protein CATSDPGNAIYF.

V usage is TRBV5-1 and J usage is TRBJ2-7, with D possibly being TRBD1 (6 bases). The CDR3 sequence is 13 residues long. Germline CDR1 SGHRS, CDR2 YFSETQ. The V end lost 4 bases, the J end lost 4 bases, and 12 bases lay between the germline ends. CDR3 sequence reads: CASSREQGYEQYF. The CDR3 nucleotides are TGCGCCAGCAGCCGGGAACAGGGTTACGAGCAGTACTTC.

V is TRBV2 and J is TRBJ2-2; D gene ambiguous. The CDR3 totals 15 residues. V lost 3 bases, J lost 0 bases, and 8 bases lay in between. The germline V gene encodes CDR1 SNHLY and CDR2 FYNNEI. DNA of the CDR3: TGTGCCAGCAGTGAGATCAGCGCGAACACCGGGGAGCTGTTTTTT. It codes for CASSEISANTGELFF. The full variable domain, its missing parts supplied by reference TRBV2 and TRBJ2-2, is EPEVTQTPSHQVTQMGQEVILRCVPISNHLYFYWYRQILGQKVEFLVSFYNNEISEKSEIFDDQFSVERPDGSNFTLKIRSTKLEDSAMYFCASSEISANTGELFFGEGSRLTVL.

The CDR3 sequence: CASSFRRQGESYNSPLHF. The DNA for the CDR3 is TGTGCCAGCAGCTTCAGAAGACAGGGGGAATCCTATAATTCACCCCTCCACTTT. The V gene is TRBV7-9, the J gene TRBJ1-6, with 9 positions matching TRBD1. CDR1 and CDR2 from the germline V gene are SEHNR and FQNEAQ (reference sequence). V lost 3 bases to trimming and J lost 1 base; unmatched junction nucleotides: 7. The CDR3 loop spans 18 amino acids.

The rearrangement links TRBV5-8 to TRBJ1-5; possibly TRBD1 for D (6 bases). CDR3 length: 11 residues. Trimming took 5 bases from V and 15 from J, leaving 15 bases between them. CDR1 is SGHTS and CDR2 is YDEGEE in the germline V gene. The CDR3, as DNA: TGTGCCAGCAGTTCCGGGACCAGGGGGCATTTT. Translated: CASSSGTRGHF.

The genes are TRBV24-1 and TRBJ2-1; D might be TRBD2 (5 bases). CDR1 and CDR2 from the germline V gene are KGHDR and SFDVKD. Between the trimmed V and J ends, which lost 0 bases and 0 bases, there was a span of 14 bases. The CDR3 is 18 amino acids. The CDR3, as DNA: TGTGCCACCAGTGATTTGCCTACTCCCGGGGACTCCTACAATGAGCAGTTCTTC. Its translation is CATSDLPTPGDSYNEQFF.

This clone has a handful of counts. This rearrangement joins TRBV21-1 to TRBJ2-1; the listed D gene, TRBD2, was not tested against the DNA. TRBV21-1 is annotated as a pseudogene. The CDR3 loop spans 14 amino acids. This CDR3 reads CASSGRVQNNEQFF. CDR3 nucleotide sequence: TGTGCCAGCAGCGGGAGGGTTCAAAACAATGAGCAGTTCTTC.

The J gene is TRBJ1-2, the V gene TRBV7-9; D uncertain. V lost 0 bases, J lost 8 bases, and 13 bases lay in between. Germline CDR1 SEHNR, CDR2 FQNEAQ (reference sequence). The CDR3 is 14 amino acids. The CDR3 DNA follows: TGTGCCAGCAGCTTAGCGCAGTCCGGCGGGGGCTACACCTTC. Translation: CASSLAQSGGGYTF.

As for this clone: At one end, the junction sequence differs from germline, possibly due to a read error. The chain combines TRBV7-7 with TRBJ2-1; D is possibly TRBD2 (5 bases). The CDR3 runs 16 residues. CDR1 and CDR2 (germline): SSHAT, FNYEAQ (reference sequence). In DNA form, the CDR3 reads TGTGCTAGCAGCGCCACTAGAGCCCCCAACTACAATGAGCAGTTCTTC. Protein: CASSATRAPNYNEQFF.

CDR3 nucleotide sequence: TGTGCCAGTAGTAAGTCTAACAGCAATCAGCCCCAGCATTTT. Translation: CASSKSNSNQPQHF. The V gene is TRBV19, the J gene TRBJ1-5, with D hard to call. Trimming stripped 4 bases from V and 1 base from J, with 8 bases between. The CDR3 is 14 residues long. Germline CDR1 LNHDA, CDR2 SQIVND (reference sequence).